A single sample gave rise to the 20 T cell receptor beta chains below, sequenced in a study of molecular identifiers for immune sequencing clone quantification. Each CDR3 protein gets one entry after TCRdb re-called the PCR reads with MiXCR. The table shows approximately 59,000 distinct CDR3 sequences, with approximately 17% occurring only once. Sequencing was performed on naive CD8+ T cells from blood, with Jurkat cell RNA spiked in. Subset given: FACS-sorted CD8+CD4-CCR7+CD45RA+ naive T cells. Receptors originate from a human donor in good health. Some libraries in this study had Jurkat cell RNA spiked in.

This clonotype was seen many times. This rearrangement joins TRBV6-2 or TRBV6-3 to TRBJ2-2; the match to TRBD2 covers 10 bases. Germline V gene data show CDR1 as MNHEY and CDR2 as SVGEGT. This CDR3 is built from 14 residues. The V segment lost 8 bases and the J segment 4 bases; nucleotides outside the gene matches: 4. The CDR3 DNA reads TGTGCCAGCGAGCGGGAGGGGGCCACCGGGGAGCTGTTTTTT. Translating gives CASEREGATGELFF.

Many counts were recorded for this clonotype. The chain employs TRBV11-2 and TRBJ2-7; D gene ambiguous. Trimming removed 5 bases from V and 3 bases from J, with 5 bases in between. From germline, CDR1 is SGHAT and CDR2 FQNNGV. There are 11 residues in the CDR3. The CDR3 loop reads CASSTNYEQYF. For the CDR3, the DNA is TGTGCCAGCAGCACCAACTACGAGCAGTACTTC. Full variable domain (rest looked up from reference TRBV11-2 and TRBJ2-7): EAGVAQSPRYKIIEKRQSVAFWCNPISGHATLYWYQQILGQGPKLLIQFQNNGVVDDSQLPKDRFSAERLKGVDSTLKIQPAKLEDSAVYLCASSTNYEQYFGPGTRLTVT.

The chain is built from TRBV12-3 or TRBV12-4 and TRBJ2-7; D could derive from TRBD1 or TRBD2 (5 bases each). Trimming shortened V by 11 bases and J by 0 bases, and 14 bases separated the two germline ends. The CDR3 loop spans 13 amino acids. The CDR3 region is CAGLRTISYEQYF. In DNA form, the CDR3 reads TGTGCCGGACTCCGGACAATCTCCTACGAGCAGTACTTC.

In this sample, this clonotype turned up many times. This chain joins TRBV27 and TRBJ1-1, with a tentative D call TRBD1 (5 bases). The CDR3 has 14 amino acids. Trimming shortened V by 2 bases and J by 4 bases, and 11 bases separated the two germline ends. Looked up from germline, CDR1 is MNHEY and CDR2 is SMNVEV (reference sequence). The CDR3 loop reads CASSLGGGVTEAFF. In nucleotides, the CDR3 is TGTGCCAGCAGTTTAGGCGGGGGGGTCACTGAAGCTTTCTTT.

This clonotype was seen at least ten times. The chain carries TRBV11-3 and TRBJ2-1, with D perhaps matching TRBD2 (6 bases). The germline gives CDR1 SGHNT, CDR2 YENEEA. This CDR3 is built from 14 residues. The V and J ends lost 7 bases and 5 bases respectively, with 15 bases between them. The CDR3, as DNA: TGTGCCAGCAATGGGAGGATTACCCACAATGAGCAGTTCTTC. Protein product: CASNGRITHNEQFF.

Note on this clonotype: A read error is possible here, since a much larger clone lies one base away. The V and J genes are TRBV7-9 and TRBJ1-4; 8 positions agree with TRBD1. Germline CDR1 and CDR2: SEHNR and FQNEAQ (reference sequence). CDR3 size: 16 residues. CDR3 protein: CASSFPRGLTNERLFF. The CDR3 DNA follows: TGTGCCAGCAGCTTCCCCAGGGGGCTAACTAATGAAAGACTGTTTTTT.

Concerning this clonotype itself: A much larger clone sits a single nucleotide away, making a read error possible. Likely a read error: the CDR3 ends without its conserved phenylalanine or tryptophan. The chain recombines TRBV10-3 with TRBJ2-3; D possibly corresponds to TRBD2 (6 bases). Germline V gives CDR1 ENHRY, CDR2 SYGVKD. The V end lost 4 bases, the J end lost 1 base, and 15 bases lay between the germline ends. This CDR3 contains 16 residues. CDR3 sequence reads: CAISATSNIGTDTQYL. CDR3 in DNA: TGTGCCATCAGTGCGACTAGTAATATAGGCACAGATACGCAGTATCTT.

There are many counts of this clonotype. J is TRBJ1-4 and V is TRBV14, with 11 bases aligning to TRBD1. The CDR3 has 17 amino acids. V dropped 0 bases and J dropped 7; count of bases not matched to a gene: 7. CDR1 is SGHDN and CDR2 is FVKESK in the germline V gene. The CDR3 DNA reads TGTGCCAGCAGCCAAGATCGAGGACAGGGGGCGAGTGAAAAACTGTTTTTT. It yields the protein CASSQDRGQGASEKLFF. The full variable domain, its missing parts supplied by reference TRBV14 and TRBJ1-4, is EAGVTQFPSHSVIEKGQTVTLRCDPISGHDNLYWYRRVMGKEIKFLLHFVKESKQDESGMPNNRFLAERTGGTYSTLKVQPAELEDSGVYFCASSQDRGQGASEKLFFGSGTQLSVL.

The CDR3 is CASSHTPGQGNTEAFF. The CDR3 nucleotides are TGTGCCAGCAGCCATACTCCGGGACAGGGAAACACTGAAGCTTTCTTT. The V and J genes are TRBV7-9 and TRBJ1-1; 9 nucleotides align to TRBD1. Germline-derived CDR1 and CDR2 are SEHNR and FQNEAQ (reference sequence). Losses at the gene ends were 5 bases for V and 2 bases for J; bases not matched to a gene: 9. The CDR3 totals 16 residues.

The rearrangement joins TRBV10-3 to TRBJ2-1; 10 bases are shared with TRBD1. CDR3 size: 17 residues. The germline V gene has CDR1 ENHRY and CDR2 SYGVKD. Germline trimming cut 0 bases from V and 7 bases from J; bases unmatched to any gene: 9. CDR3 nucleotides: TGTGCCATCAGTGAGTCCTCTTGGGGGACAGGGGAAAATGAGCAGTTCTTC. Its protein is CAISESSWGTGENEQFF.

This clonotype was found many times. This chain connects TRBV30 to TRBJ2-3; the match to TRBD2 covers 9 bases. Per germline, CDR1 GTSNPN and CDR2 SVGIG (reference sequence). The CDR3 runs 15 residues. V lost 2 bases, J lost 6 bases, and 9 bases stayed unmatched. The CDR3 region is CAWSMLAGASDTQYF. CDR3 sequence (DNA): TGTGCCTGGAGTATGTTAGCGGGAGCTTCTGATACGCAGTATTTT. The variable domain in full, completed from reference TRBV30 and TRBJ2-3, reads SQTIHQWPATLVQPVGSPLSLECTVEGTSNPNLYWYRQAAGRGLQLLFYSVGIGQISSEVPQNLSASRPQDRQFILSSKKLLLSDSGFYLCAWSMLAGASDTQYFGPGTRLTVL.

On this clonotype: An end of the junction differs from the germline gene, which may be a read error. The chain links TRBV12-3 or TRBV12-4 to TRBJ1-2, with D uncertain. The CDR3 sequence is 12 residues long. The CDR3 coding sequence is TGTGCCAGCGGTTTACGAGGCGGGGGCTACACCTTC. Its translation: CASGLRGGGYTF.

The CDR3, as DNA: TGTGCCAGCAGCCCCGGGACAGGGCACCGCGAGCAGTACTTC. Protein: CASSPGTGHREQYF. The V and J genes are TRBV13 and TRBJ2-7; TRBD1 matches at 9 bases. CDR1 is PRHDT and CDR2 is FYEKMQ in the germline V gene (reference sequence). J lost 6 bases, V lost 5 bases, and 8 bases had no gene match. CDR3 length equals 14 residues.

This clonotype was counted at least ten times. This chain uses TRBV12-3 or TRBV12-4 with TRBJ2-3; 11 nucleotides agree with TRBD1. CDR3 size: 16 residues. With V trimmed by 4 bases and J by 6 bases, 9 bases remained unmatched. This chain's CDR3 is CASSSGQGASRDTQYF. CDR3 sequence (DNA): TGTGCCAGCAGTTCCGGACAGGGGGCGAGCAGGGATACGCAGTATTTT.

This clonotype occurred many times. The CDR3 region has the DNA TGTGCCAGCAGCTCCCTACAAGACCTTTTTTACAATGAGCAGTTCTTC. Amino acids: CASSSLQDLFYNEQFF. The V gene is TRBV5-5, the J gene TRBJ2-1; D is uncertain. CDR3 length: 16 residues. The germline V and J ends were trimmed by 3 bases and 4 bases, with 17 bases remaining between them. Germline V CDR1 and CDR2: SGHKS, YYEKEE (reference sequence).

This clonotype was picked up many times. The genes are TRBV6-2 or TRBV6-3 and TRBJ2-3; TRBD1 matches at 9 bases. The CDR3 is 18 residues long. Germline V CDR1 and CDR2: MNHEY, SVGEGT. V dropped 5 bases and J dropped 2; count of bases not matched to a gene: 14. Here the CDR3 reads CASSLDRGNPAFTDTQYF. The CDR3, as DNA: TGTGCCAGCAGTCTGGACAGGGGAAATCCTGCATTCACAGATACGCAGTATTTT.

The sample holds many counts of this clonotype. The chain links TRBV27 to TRBJ1-1; TRBD1 might be the D (5 bases). Germline CDR1 and CDR2: MNHEY and SMNVEV (reference sequence). The V end lost 5 bases, the J end lost 2 bases, and 18 bases lay between the germline ends. The CDR3 covers 16 residues. CDR3 bases: TGTGCCAGCAGTCCAATAATAACGACAGCAAACACTGAAGCTTTCTTT. It specifies CASSPIITTANTEAFF.

This clonotype showed up just a few times. Being one base from a much bigger clone, this may be a read error. The CDR3 loop is CAGSIAPSNEQYF. The DNA of the CDR3 is TGTGCCGGTAGTATAGCGCCGAGTAACGAGCAGTACTTC. This chain links TRBV19 with TRBJ2-7, with D tentatively TRBD2 (5 bases). This CDR3 is built from 13 residues. Germline-derived CDR1 and CDR2 are LNHDA and SQIVND (reference sequence).

The chain has TRBV7-2 and TRBJ2-7; 8 positions match TRBD2. The V gene's germline CDR1 is SGHTA and CDR2 FQGNSA. V dropped 5 bases and J dropped 4; count of bases not matched to a gene: 13. This CDR3 spans 16 amino acids. CDR3 nucleotides: TGTGCCAGCAGCGCCCCCGGGACTAGTAGGGGTTACGAGCAGTACTTC. It yields the protein CASSAPGTSRGYEQYF.

This clonotype has a count of ten or more. This sequence joins TRBV7-9 and TRBJ2-3; weak D call: TRBD2 (6 bases). Trimming shortened V by 5 bases and J by 1 base, and 10 bases separated the two germline ends. The CDR3 covers 14 residues. Germline V gene sequence: CDR1 SEHNR, CDR2 FQNEAQ (reference sequence). The CDR3 is CASSQTSRTDTQYF. Written as DNA, the CDR3 is TGTGCCAGCAGCCAGACTAGTCGCACAGATACGCAGTATTTT. The full variable domain, completed using reference TRBV7-9 and TRBJ2-3, is DTGVSQNPRHKITKRGQNVTFRCDPISEHNRLYWYRQTLGQGPEFLTYFQNEAQLEKSRLLSDRFSAERPKGSFSTLEIQRTEQGDSAMYLCASSQTSRTDTQYFGPGTRLTVL.